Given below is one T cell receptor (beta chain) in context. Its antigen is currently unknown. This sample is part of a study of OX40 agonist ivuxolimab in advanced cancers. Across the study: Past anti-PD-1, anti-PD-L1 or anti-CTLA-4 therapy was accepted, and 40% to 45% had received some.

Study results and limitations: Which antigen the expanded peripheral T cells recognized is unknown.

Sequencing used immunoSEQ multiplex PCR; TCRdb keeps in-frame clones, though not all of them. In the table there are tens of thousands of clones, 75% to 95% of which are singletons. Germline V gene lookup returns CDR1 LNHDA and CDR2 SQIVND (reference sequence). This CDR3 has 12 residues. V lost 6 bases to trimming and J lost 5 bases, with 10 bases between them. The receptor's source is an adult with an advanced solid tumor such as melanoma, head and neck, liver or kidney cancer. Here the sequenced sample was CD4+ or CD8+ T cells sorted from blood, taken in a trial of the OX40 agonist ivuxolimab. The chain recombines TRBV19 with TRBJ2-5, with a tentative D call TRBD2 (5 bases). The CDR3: CASRAPGETQYF. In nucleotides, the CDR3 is TGTGCCAGTAGGGCCCCGGGGGAGACCCAGTACTTC.